This TCR beta chain was sequenced during a study of blood T cell repertoires in COVID-19. In the original processing: Amplification of reference gene primers provided the estimated nucleated cell counts. The protocol was immunoSEQ multiplex PCR, while the TCRdb copy is restricted to in-frame clones and leaves out a portion. The V and J calls and the clone size are those of that table, but D and trimming were determined from the DNA. Among approximately 360,000 clones listed, roughly four fifths were seen once. Enrolled through a virtual design, the participants were between 18 and 89 years of age and came from about two dozen US areas. Clinical history reported by participants formed the basis on which cohorts were assigned. The origin of this receptor is a woman in her 50s who had recovered from COVID-19. The sequenced sample consisted of PBMCs or T cells enriched from blood (not recorded which).

The CDR3, as DNA: TGCAGTGCTAGTCGGACTAGCCGCAATGAGCAGTTCTTC. It codes for CSASRTSRNEQFF. This chain connects TRBV20-1 to TRBJ2-1, with 8 bases aligning to TRBD2. The CDR3 length is 13 residues. Trimming removed 3 bases from V and 6 bases from J; junction bases left unmatched: 4. Germline V gene lookup returns CDR1 DFQATT and CDR2 SNEGSKA (reference sequence).